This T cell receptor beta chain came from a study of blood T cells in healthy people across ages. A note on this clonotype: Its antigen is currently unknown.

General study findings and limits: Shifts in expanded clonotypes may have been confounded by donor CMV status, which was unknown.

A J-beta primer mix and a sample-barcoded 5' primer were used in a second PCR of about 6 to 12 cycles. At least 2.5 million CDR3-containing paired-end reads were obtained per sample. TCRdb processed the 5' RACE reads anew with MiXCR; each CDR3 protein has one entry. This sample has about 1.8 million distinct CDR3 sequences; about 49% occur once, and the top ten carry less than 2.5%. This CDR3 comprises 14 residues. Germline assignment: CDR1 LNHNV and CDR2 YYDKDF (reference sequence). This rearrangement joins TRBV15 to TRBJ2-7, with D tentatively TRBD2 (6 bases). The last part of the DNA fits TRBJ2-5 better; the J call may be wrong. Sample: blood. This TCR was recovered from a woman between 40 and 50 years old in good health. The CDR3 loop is CATSSGTSRETQYF. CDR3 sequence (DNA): TGTGCCACCAGCTCCGGGACTTCACGAGAGACCCAGTACTTC.